The 4 T cell receptor beta chains listed next were all sequenced from one sample in a study of radiation and T cells in renal cell carcinoma. Indicated time point: blood 4 weeks post-SBRT, at nephrectomy. Treatment: 15 Gy SBRT to primary tumor, nephrectomy 4 weeks later. Measured with immunoSEQ multiplex PCR; TCRdb has only the in-frame clones, and not every one. The sample consists of fewer than 80,000 clones, around four fifths of them appearing once. The specimen comprised blood, sampled from a patient whose treatment included radiotherapy and nephrectomy. Receptor source: a woman between 55 and 75 years old with renal cell carcinoma.

This chain joins TRBV27 and TRBJ1-2, with 7 nucleotides matching TRBD1. The CDR3 is 13 amino acids. Germline trimming cut 6 bases from V and 6 bases from J; bases unmatched to any gene: 7. Germline V lookup: CDR1 MNHEY, CDR2 SMNVEV (reference sequence). Here the CDR3 DNA reads TGTGCCAGCAGCCAACAGGGGAAGGATGGCTACACCTTC. Translation: CASSQQGKDGYTF.

The V gene is TRBV19, the J gene TRBJ2-5, with 7 bases aligning to TRBD2. The germline V gene has CDR1 LNHDA and CDR2 SQIVND (reference sequence). The J segment lost 3 bases and the V segment lost 1 base, leaving 5 bases of the junction unmatched. The CDR3 runs to 15 residues. The CDR3 region is CASSIAVSGEETQYF. Here the CDR3 DNA reads TGTGCCAGTAGTATAGCAGTAAGCGGGGAAGAGACCCAGTACTTC.

This clone has more than one count but fewer than ten. The chain couples TRBV28 to TRBJ1-5, with D perhaps matching TRBD1 (6 bases). Germline CDR1 reads MDHEN; CDR2 reads SYDVKM. CDR3 size: 15 residues. Trimming took 4 bases from V and 3 from J, leaving 13 bases between them. The CDR3 loop is CASSSVRGDNQPQHF. In DNA, the CDR3 is TGTGCCAGCAGTTCAGTCAGGGGAGACAATCAGCCCCAGCATTTT.

The chain joins TRBV28 to TRBJ2-7; 16 bases align to TRBD2. V shed 5 bases and J 4 bases; nucleotides not matched to a gene: 8. This CDR3 region has 17 residues. CDR1 MDHEN and CDR2 SYDVKM come from the germline V gene. DNA of the CDR3: TGTGCCAGCAGTCCAAGGGGACTAGCGGGAGGGCCTTACGAGCAGTACTTC. Amino acids: CASSPRGLAGGPYEQYF. Combining the CDR3 with reference TRBV28 and TRBJ2-7 gives the whole variable domain DVKVTQSSRYLVKRTGEKVFLECVQDMDHENMFWYRQDPGLGLRLIYFSYDVKMKEKGDIPEGYSVSREKKERFSLILESASTNQTSMYLCASSPRGLAGGPYEQYFGPGTRLTVT.